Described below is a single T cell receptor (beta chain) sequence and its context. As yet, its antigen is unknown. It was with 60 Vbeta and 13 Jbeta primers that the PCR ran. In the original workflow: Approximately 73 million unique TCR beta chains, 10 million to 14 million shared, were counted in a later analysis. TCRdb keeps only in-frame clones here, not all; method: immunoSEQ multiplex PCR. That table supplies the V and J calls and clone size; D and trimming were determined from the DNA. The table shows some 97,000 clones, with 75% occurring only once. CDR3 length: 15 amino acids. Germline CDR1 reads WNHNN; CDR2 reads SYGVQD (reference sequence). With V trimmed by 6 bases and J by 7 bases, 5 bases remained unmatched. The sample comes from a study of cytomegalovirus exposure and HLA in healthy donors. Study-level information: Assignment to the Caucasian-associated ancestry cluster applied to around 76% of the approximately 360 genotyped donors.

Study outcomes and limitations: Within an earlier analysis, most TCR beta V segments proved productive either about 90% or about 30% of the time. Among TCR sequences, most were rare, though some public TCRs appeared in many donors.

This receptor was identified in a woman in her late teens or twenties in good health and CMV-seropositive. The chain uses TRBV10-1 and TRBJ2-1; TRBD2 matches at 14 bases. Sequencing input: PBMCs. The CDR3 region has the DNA TGCGCCAGCAGAGAGACTAGCGGGGGGGGGAATGAGCAGTTCTTC. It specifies CASRETSGGGNEQFF.